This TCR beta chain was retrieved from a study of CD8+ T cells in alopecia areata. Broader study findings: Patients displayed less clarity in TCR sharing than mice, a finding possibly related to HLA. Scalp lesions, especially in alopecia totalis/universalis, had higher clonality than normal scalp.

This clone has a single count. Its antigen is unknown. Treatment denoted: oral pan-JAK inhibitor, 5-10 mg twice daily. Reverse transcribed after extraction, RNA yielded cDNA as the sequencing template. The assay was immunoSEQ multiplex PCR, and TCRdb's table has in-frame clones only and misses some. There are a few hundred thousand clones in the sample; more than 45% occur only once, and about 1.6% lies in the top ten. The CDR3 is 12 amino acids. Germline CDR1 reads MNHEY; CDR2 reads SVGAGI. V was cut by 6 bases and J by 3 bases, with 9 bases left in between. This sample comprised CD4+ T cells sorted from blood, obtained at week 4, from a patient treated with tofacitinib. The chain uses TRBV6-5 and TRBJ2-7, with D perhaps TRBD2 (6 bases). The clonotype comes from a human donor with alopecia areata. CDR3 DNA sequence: TGTGCCAGCAGAGGAGGGCGCTACGAGCAGTACTTC. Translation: CASRGGRYEQYF.